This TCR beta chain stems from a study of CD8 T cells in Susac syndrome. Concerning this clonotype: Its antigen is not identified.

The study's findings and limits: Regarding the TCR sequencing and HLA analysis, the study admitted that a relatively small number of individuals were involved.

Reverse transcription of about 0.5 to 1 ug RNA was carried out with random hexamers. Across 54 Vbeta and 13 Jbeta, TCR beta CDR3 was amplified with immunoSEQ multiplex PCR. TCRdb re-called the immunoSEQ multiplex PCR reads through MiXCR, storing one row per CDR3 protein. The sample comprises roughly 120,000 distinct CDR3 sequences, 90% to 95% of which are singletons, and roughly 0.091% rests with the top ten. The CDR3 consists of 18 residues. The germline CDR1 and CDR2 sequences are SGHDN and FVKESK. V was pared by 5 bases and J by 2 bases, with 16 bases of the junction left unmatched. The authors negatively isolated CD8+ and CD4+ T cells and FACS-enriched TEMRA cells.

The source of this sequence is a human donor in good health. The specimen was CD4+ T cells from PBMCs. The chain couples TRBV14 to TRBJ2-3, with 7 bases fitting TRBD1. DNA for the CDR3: TGTGCCAGCAGCTCGGGACAGAGGGACCCCAAAGACACAGATACGCAGTATTTT. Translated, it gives CASSSGQRDPKDTDTQYF. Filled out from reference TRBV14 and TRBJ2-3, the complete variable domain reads EAGVTQFPSHSVIEKGQTVTLRCDPISGHDNLYWYRRVMGKEIKFLLHFVKESKQDESGMPNNRFLAERTGGTYSTLKVQPAELEDSGVYFCASSSGQRDPKDTDTQYFGPGTRLTVL.